This TCR beta chain was captured by sequencing in a study of blood T cells in healthy people across ages. In the study overall: T cells yielded about one barcoded beta molecule per two cells through template switching.

J gave up 13 bases and V 7 bases, and 11 bases lay outside the gene matches. Germline values: CDR1 SQVTM, CDR2 ANQGSEA. The CDR3 spans 12 residues. The authors ran a second PCR of roughly 6 to 12 cycles using a sample-barcoded 5' primer and a J-beta primer mix. CDR3-containing paired-end reads numbering at least 3 million came from each sample. TCRdb called the 5' RACE reads again in MiXCR, with one record for every CDR3 protein. This sample carries 1.5 million to 2 million distinct CDR3 sequences, around 42% of them seen once, and the ten largest clones take under 30%. Study-wide points: Donor CMV infection status was unknown, possibly confounding age-related changes in expanded clonotypes.

In this sample, this clonotype turned up a few times. Its antigen is unidentified. This may be a read error: a much more frequent sequence differs by one nucleotide. The sequenced sample consisted of blood. The rearrangement links TRBV29-1 to TRBJ2-1; the match to TRBD1 covers 9 bases. This clonotype originated in a human donor in good health. Written as DNA, the CDR3 is TGCAGCGATCGGACAGGGGCTGAGACCCAGTTCTTC. Its translation: CSDRTGAETQFF.